These 14 T cell receptor beta chains originate from one sample sequenced in a study of T cell responses to AZD1222 COVID-19 vaccine. Clones were sequenced by immunoSEQ multiplex PCR, and TCRdb holds only the in-frame ones, with some missing. The sample contains around 180,000 clones, around 86% of which appear only once. Specimen: peripheral blood, collected on day 0 of MenACWY control vaccination. Source of these receptors: an adult in good health.

This clone was recorded only once. The rearrangement uses TRBV15 and TRBJ1-1; the D gene is possibly TRBD1 (5 bases). Germline V gene sequence: CDR1 LNHNV, CDR2 YYDKDF (reference sequence). With 0 bases removed from V and 1 base from J, the gap between germline ends came to 9 bases. The CDR3 length is 15 residues. CDR3 DNA: TGTGCCACCAGCAGAGATGTAGGGGCGAACACTGAAGCTTTCTTT. Amino acid sequence: CATSRDVGANTEAFF.

The chain employs TRBV27 and TRBJ2-1; possibly TRBD2 for D (6 bases). Germline V gene data show CDR1 as MNHEY and CDR2 as SMNVEV (reference sequence). This CDR3 comprises 12 residues. V lost 6 bases and J 6 bases, leaving 9 bases between the germline ends. CDR3 loop: CASRMGGNEQFF. The CDR3 DNA reads as TGTGCCAGCAGAATGGGGGGCAATGAGCAGTTCTTC.

The chain links TRBV20-1 to TRBJ2-3; 10 bases align to TRBD2. Germline V gene data show CDR1 as DFQATT and CDR2 as SNEGSKA (reference sequence). The CDR3 runs to 14 residues. With 3 bases clipped from V and 4 bases from J, the junction kept 4 bases outside the gene matches. CDR3 nucleotides: TGCAGTGCTAGTTGGACTAGCGGCGCAGATACGCAGTATTTT. Its protein is CSASWTSGADTQYF.

The V gene is TRBV15, the J gene TRBJ2-1, with 7 bases fitting TRBD1. The V segment lost 5 bases and the J segment 2 bases; nucleotides outside the gene matches: 9. The CDR3 runs 16 residues. The V gene's germline CDR1 is LNHNV and CDR2 YYDKDF (reference sequence). The chain's CDR3 is CATSGYRDRTYNEQFF. DNA for the CDR3: TGTGCCACCAGCGGCTACCGGGACAGAACCTACAATGAGCAGTTCTTC.

The chain joins TRBV19 to TRBJ2-5; 12 bases align to TRBD2. CDR3 length: 15 amino acids. J lost 6 bases, V lost 4 bases, and 6 bases had no gene match. The germline CDR1 and CDR2 sequences are LNHDA and SQIVND (reference sequence). CDR3 DNA: TGTGCCAGTAGTACATGGACTAGCGGGACCAAGACCCAGTACTTC. Translated: CASSTWTSGTKTQYF.

This chain connects TRBV7-9 to TRBJ2-6; D may be TRBD1 or TRBD2 (5 bases each). Trimming removed 4 bases at V and 1 base at J, with 17 bases between. The CDR3 is made up of 18 amino acids. The germline gives CDR1 SEHNR, CDR2 FQNEAQ (reference sequence). The CDR3 nucleotides are TGTGCCAGCAGCTCTTCGGGACGGGCCCTTTCTGGGGCCAACGTCCTGACTTTC. Amino acids: CASSSSGRALSGANVLTF.

The chain combines TRBV14 with TRBJ2-5; D ambiguous. The CDR3 runs to 11 residues. Germline V CDR1 and CDR2: SGHDN, FVKESK. V was trimmed by 1 base and J by 7 bases, leaving 4 bases between them. The CDR3 sequence is CASSQGGTQYF. The CDR3 DNA follows: TGTGCCAGCAGCCAAGGTGGGACCCAGTACTTC.

The chain carries TRBV4-2 and TRBJ2-5; D may be TRBD2 (5 bases). V was shortened by 4 bases and J by 1 base, with 16 bases between the two germline ends. CDR3 length: 16 residues. Germline V gene lookup returns CDR1 LGHNA and CDR2 YNFKEQ. CDR3 sequence (DNA): TGTGCCAGCAGCCCAGAGATGACCGGGGTCCAAGAGACCCAGTACTTC. This sequence encodes CASSPEMTGVQETQYF.

This chain links TRBV19 with TRBJ2-3; 11 bases line up with TRBD2. CDR1 is LNHDA, CDR2 SQIVND, per germline (reference sequence). Unmatched junction bases numbered 0, after V lost 3 bases and J lost 1 base. This CDR3 contains 15 residues. CDR3 residues: CASSMGLAGTDTQYF. CDR3 bases: TGTGCCAGTAGTATGGGACTAGCGGGCACAGATACGCAGTATTTT.

The sample holds one count of this clone. The chain links TRBV28 to TRBJ1-2, with TRBD1 matching over 7 bases. V shed 1 base, J shed 0 bases, and the junction held 8 bases outside the gene matches. In germline, CDR1 is MDHEN, CDR2 SYDVKM. This CDR3 is 17 amino acids long. As DNA, the CDR3 is TGTGCCAGCAGTTTATTACAGGGGACCCTAGCTAACTATGGCTACACCTTC. Translation: CASSLLQGTLANYGYTF.

The gene calls are TRBV3-1 (or the pseudogene TRBV3-2) and TRBJ1-1; 10 positions match TRBD1. The CDR3 contains 16 residues. With V trimmed by 1 base and J by 5 bases, 7 bases remained unmatched. CDR1 and CDR2 from the germline V gene are LGHDT and YNNKEL (reference sequence). CDR3 bases: TGTGCCAGCAGCCAAGGATATGGACAGGGGGGAACTGAAGCTTTCTTT. This encodes CASSQGYGQGGTEAFF.

The chain is built from TRBV7-8 and TRBJ1-5; D may be TRBD1 (5 bases). The CDR3 extends over 15 amino acids. Germline-derived CDR1 and CDR2 are SGHVS and FQNEAQ. V was trimmed by 5 bases and J by 5 bases, leaving 16 bases between them. Here the CDR3 reads CASSPRGGRDQPQHF. The CDR3 nucleotides are TGTGCCAGCAGCCCCCGGGGGGGGAGGGATCAGCCCCAGCATTTT.

V is TRBV27 and J is TRBJ2-1; no definite D call. The CDR3 sequence is 14 residues long. Germline CDR1 MNHEY, CDR2 SMNVEV (reference sequence). Trimming removed 6 bases from V and 8 bases from J, with 17 bases in between. CDR3: CASSRPGRAYEQFF. The DNA for the CDR3 is TGTGCCAGCAGCCGACCGGGCCGGGCCTATGAGCAGTTCTTC.

A single count supports this clone. This chain uses TRBV3-1 (or the pseudogene TRBV3-2) with TRBJ2-2; D gene unclear. From germline, CDR1 is LGHDT and CDR2 YNNKEL (reference sequence). The CDR3 loop spans 11 amino acids. V was trimmed by 4 bases and J by 10 bases, leaving 7 bases between them. This CDR3 reads CASSPFEELFF. The CDR3 nucleotides read TGTGCCAGCAGCCCGTTTGAGGAGCTGTTTTTT.